This T cell receptor beta chain originates from a study of follicular helper T cells after annual influenza vaccination. Germline assignment: CDR1 SGHAT and CDR2 FQDESV (reference sequence). The CDR3 has 15 residues. The V gene lost 0 bases and the J gene lost 11 bases, with 14 bases spanning the gap. Libraries were prepared by immunoSEQ multiplex PCR; TCRdb keeps only in-frame clonotypes and omits some of them. The sample yields approximately 30,000 clones, 80% to 90% seen once. Time point of the sample: 2014-2015 season, pre-vaccination. The origin of this receptor is an adult who received the influenza vaccine. Sequenced here: CXCR5+ CD38- circulating T follicular helper cells from blood, sampled on the day of influenza vaccination. Subset described: circulating Tfh, non-naive CD4+CXCR5+PD-1+ (ICOS+CD38+ or ICOS-CD38-). V is TRBV11-1 and J is TRBJ1-6, with D possibly matching TRBD1 (5 bases). DNA of the CDR3: TGTGCCAGCAGCTTAGCGGAGGGGCCCAGGGCACCCCTCCACTTT. This encodes CASSLAEGPRAPLHF.